The 28 T cell receptor beta chains given below trace back to one sample, sequenced in a study of shared clonotypes between healthy human individuals. Generated by immunoSEQ multiplex PCR, the TCRdb table keeps only in-frame clones and is missing some. The data show a few hundred thousand clones, around 80% seen once. Sequenced: PBMCs. The receptor set was obtained from a woman aged 40 to 49 in good health. Some clones in this sample may be carry-over from other donors' samples.

The V gene is TRBV7-9, the J gene TRBJ2-6; tentatively, D is TRBD2 (7 bases). The germline V gene encodes CDR1 SEHNR and CDR2 FQNEAQ (reference sequence). The V end lost 5 bases, the J end lost 4 bases, and 12 bases lay between the germline ends. This CDR3 is 15 amino acids long. The CDR3 region is CASSTGGLGANVLTF. CDR3 DNA sequence: TGTGCCAGCAGCACGGGGGGCCTGGGGGCCAACGTCCTGACTTTC. Supplemented by reference TRBV7-9 and TRBJ2-6, the full variable domain reads DTGVSQNPRHKITKRGQNVTFRCDPISEHNRLYWYRQTLGQGPEFLTYFQNEAQLEKSRLLSDRFSAERPKGSFSTLEIQRTEQGDSAMYLCASSTGGLGANVLTFGAGSRLTVL.

The chain has TRBV6-5 and TRBJ2-7, with 10 bases that match TRBD1. The CDR3 is 15 residues long. V shed 4 bases and J 4 bases; nucleotides not matched to a gene: 7. Per the germline V gene, CDR1 is MNHEY and CDR2 is SVGAGI. The CDR3 region has the DNA TGTGCCAGCAGTTCGACAGGGGGCGCCCGGTACGAGCAGTACTTC. Its translation: CASSSTGGARYEQYF.

This chain connects TRBV19 to TRBJ2-3, with TRBD1 as a possible D gene (5 bases). The V gene lost 4 bases and the J gene lost 4 bases, with 18 bases spanning the gap. This CDR3 is 16 amino acids long. Per the germline V gene, CDR1 is LNHDA and CDR2 is SQIVND (reference sequence). CDR3 amino acids: CASSTQGFYRSDTQYF. The CDR3 bases are TGTGCCAGTAGTACCCAGGGTTTCTATCGCTCAGATACGCAGTATTTT.

The chain joins TRBV28 to TRBJ1-1; no definite D call. CDR1 and CDR2 from the germline V gene are MDHEN and SYDVKM. The CDR3 loop spans 13 amino acids. V lost 5 bases and J lost 5, with 12 bases in between. This CDR3 is CASSMPRVTEAFF. CDR3 sequence (DNA): TGTGCCAGCAGTATGCCTCGCGTAACTGAAGCTTTCTTT.

This chain links TRBV6-1 with TRBJ2-7; 9 bases fit TRBD1. This CDR3 comprises 14 residues. The germline V gene encodes CDR1 MNHNS and CDR2 SASEGT. Trimming cost V 5 bases and J 4 bases; bases outside gene matches: 6. The CDR3: CASSWGQGRYEQYF. DNA of the CDR3: TGTGCCAGCAGTTGGGGACAGGGACGTTACGAGCAGTACTTC.

The chain is built from TRBV6-4 and TRBJ1-2, with D tentatively TRBD1 (6 bases). Germline CDR1 and CDR2: MRHNA and SNTAGT. V was cut by 10 bases and J by 2 bases, with 17 bases left in between. This CDR3 has 14 amino acids. This CDR3 reads CANPMGGKNYGYTF. Written as DNA, the CDR3 is TGTGCCAACCCGATGGGGGGCAAGAACTATGGCTACACCTTC.

This rearrangement joins TRBV5-1 to TRBJ2-7; tentative D call: TRBD1 (5 bases). The V end was cut by 3 bases, the J end by 4 bases, with 20 bases between. The CDR3 runs to 16 residues. Germline V CDR1 and CDR2: SGHRS, YFSETQ. For the CDR3, the DNA is TGCGCCAGCAGCTCCATATTCGACAGAAACACTTACGAGCAGTACTTC. Protein product: CASSSIFDRNTYEQYF.

The rearrangement joins TRBV12-5 to TRBJ2-2; D might be TRBD2 (5 bases). CDR1 is LGHNT and CDR2 is FRNRAP in the germline V gene. This CDR3 has 16 residues. Between the trimmed V and J ends, which lost 0 bases and 5 bases, there was a span of 13 bases. As DNA, the CDR3 is TGTGCTAGTGGTTTGGTATCCGGGCGGGTAACCGGGGAGCTGTTTTTT. It is translated as CASGLVSGRVTGELFF.

CDR3 sequence: CASSTAGLAVYNEQFF. The CDR3 nucleotides read TGTGCCAGCAGCACAGCGGGACTAGCAGTTTACAATGAGCAGTTCTTC. The rearrangement links TRBV9 to TRBJ2-1; the match to TRBD2 covers 9 bases. Germline V lookup: CDR1 SGDLS, CDR2 YYNGEE. The CDR3 loop spans 16 amino acids. V shed 4 bases and J 4 bases; nucleotides not matched to a gene: 9.

The gene calls are TRBV28 and TRBJ2-7; D is perhaps TRBD2 (5 bases). Per the germline V gene, CDR1 is MDHEN and CDR2 is SYDVKM. Between the trimmed V and J ends, which lost 5 bases and 2 bases, there was a span of 10 bases. The CDR3 sequence is 13 residues long. The CDR3 bases are TGTGCCAGCAGTAGTAGCGCCACCTACGAGCAGTACTTC. This translates into CASSSSATYEQYF.

This sequence joins TRBV19 and TRBJ2-2; 8 nucleotides align to TRBD1. The germline CDR1 and CDR2 sequences are LNHDA and SQIVND (reference sequence). Germline trimming cut 10 bases from V and 4 bases from J; bases unmatched to any gene: 5. The CDR3 contains 13 residues. CDR3 in amino acids: CATRQGTTGELFF. CDR3 coding DNA: TGTGCCACTCGACAGGGGACCACCGGGGAGCTGTTTTTT.

A note on this clone: This same CDR3 is encoded by further DNA sequences in the sample. The chain couples TRBV28 to TRBJ1-5, with D unclear. Germline-derived CDR1 and CDR2 are MDHEN and SYDVKM. This CDR3 spans 13 amino acids. Trimming took 5 bases from V and 3 from J, leaving 8 bases between them. CDR3 bases: TGTGCCAGCAGTAGGACGGTCAATCAGCCCCAGCATTTT. Translation: CASSRTVNQPQHF.

The chain couples TRBV7-6 to TRBJ2-5; no clear D gene. Trimming took 0 bases from V and 5 from J, leaving 4 bases between them. CDR1 and CDR2 from the germline V gene are SGHVS and FNYEAQ. The CDR3 has 12 amino acids. The CDR3 nucleotides read TGTGCCAGCAGCTTAGCGCGGGAGACCCAGTACTTC. Translated: CASSLARETQYF.

The sample holds a few counts of this clone. The chain combines TRBV6-5 with TRBJ2-2; D ambiguous. This CDR3 region has 15 residues. Looked up from germline, CDR1 is MNHEY and CDR2 is SVGAGI. Trimming left V 6 bases short and J 1 base short, with 12 bases between. Here the CDR3 reads CASRPFLMNTGELFF. CDR3 bases: TGTGCCAGCAGGCCATTCCTGATGAACACCGGGGAGCTGTTTTTT.

This clone was seen only once. V usage is TRBV11-2 and J usage is TRBJ2-1; D is ambiguous. Germline V lookup: CDR1 SGHAT, CDR2 FQNNGV. The germline V and J ends were trimmed by 4 bases and 0 bases, with 13 bases remaining between them. This CDR3 is built from 16 residues. The CDR3 sequence is CASSSLGPSSYNEQFF. The CDR3 DNA sequence: TGTGCCAGCAGCTCCCTAGGGCCGAGCTCCTACAATGAGCAGTTCTTC.

The J gene is TRBJ1-1, the V gene TRBV5-6; possible D gene TRBD1, 6 bases. Trimming removed 6 bases at V and 0 bases at J, with 12 bases between. The CDR3 extends over 14 amino acids. Germline V gene lookup returns CDR1 SGHDT and CDR2 YYEEEE. The CDR3 nucleotides read TGTGCCAGCACCGGGGGGGCGTTGAACACTGAAGCTTTCTTT. It codes for CASTGGALNTEAFF.

The chain combines TRBV10-1 with TRBJ2-5, with a tentative D call TRBD1 (6 bases). V was shortened by 0 bases and J by 4 bases, with 9 bases between the two germline ends. CDR3 length: 14 amino acids. The germline V gene encodes CDR1 WNHNN and CDR2 SYGVQD (reference sequence). The chain's CDR3 is CASSESGRGETQYF. CDR3 sequence (DNA): TGCGCCAGCAGTGAGTCTGGCAGGGGAGAGACCCAGTACTTC.

The chain combines TRBV10-1 with TRBJ2-7; D is uncertain. Per the germline V gene, CDR1 is WNHNN and CDR2 is SYGVQD (reference sequence). CDR3 length: 16 residues. V was trimmed by 0 bases and J by 0 bases, leaving 12 bases between them. CDR3 DNA: TGCGCCAGCAGTGAGTCGTCGGGCAAGAGCTCCTACGAGCAGTACTTC. It specifies CASSESSGKSSYEQYF.

V is TRBV10-1 and J is TRBJ2-3; maybe TRBD2 (5 bases). V was pared by 3 bases and J by 5 bases, with 9 bases between. In germline, CDR1 is WNHNN, CDR2 SYGVQD (reference sequence). There are 13 residues in the CDR3. In DNA, the CDR3 is TGCGCCAGCAGTGAACAACGGGGAGATACGCAGTATTTT. Translated, it gives CASSEQRGDTQYF.

In this sample, this clone turned up a few times. This rearrangement joins TRBV29-1 to TRBJ1-1, with no clear D. The ends were cut back, 6 bases at V and 0 bases at J, with 14 bases in the middle. Germline V gene sequence: CDR1 SQVTM, CDR2 ANQGSEA. The CDR3 runs to 14 residues. This CDR3 is CSVRRGWMNTEAFF. The CDR3 region has the DNA TGCAGCGTCAGGCGCGGGTGGATGAACACTGAAGCTTTCTTT.

A note on this clone: Since no conserved phenylalanine or tryptophan closes the CDR3, a read error is the likely cause. This sequence joins TRBV9 and TRBJ2-7; unclear D gene. Germline V gene sequence: CDR1 SGDLS, CDR2 YYNGEE. The CDR3 covers 14 residues. V dropped 0 bases and J dropped 5 bases, with 12 bases sitting between them. This CDR3 reads CASSVATRGDEQYS. Written as DNA, the CDR3 is TGTGCCAGCAGCGTAGCTACGCGAGGAGACGAGCAGTACTCC.

Many counts were recorded for this clone. The V gene is TRBV30, the J gene TRBJ1-5; 8 bases map to TRBD1. The germline CDR1 and CDR2 sequences are GTSNPN and SVGIG (reference sequence). V gave up 3 bases and J gave up 2 bases; unmatched junction bases: 6. There are 15 residues in the CDR3. CDR3 loop: CAWSPLGQGNQPQHF. Written as DNA, the CDR3 is TGTGCCTGGAGCCCCTTGGGACAGGGCAATCAGCCCCAGCATTTT.

The chain links TRBV10-3 to TRBJ2-5, with 13 positions matching TRBD2. V was pared by 6 bases and J by 7 bases, with 8 bases of the junction left unmatched. The CDR3 is made up of 15 amino acids. Germline values: CDR1 ENHRY, CDR2 SYGVKD. CDR3 nucleotides: TGTGCCATCAGGCCCGGACTAGCGGGAGAGGGGACCCAGTACTTC. It is translated as CAIRPGLAGEGTQYF.

This clone was seen just once. The chain carries TRBV7-9 and TRBJ2-7, with 9 nucleotides matching TRBD1. After removal of 6 bases from V and 3 bases from J, the junction contained 6 bases not matched to a gene. The length of the CDR3 is 14 residues. Germline V gives CDR1 SEHNR, CDR2 FQNEAQ (reference sequence). Written as DNA, the CDR3 is TGTGCCAGCAGTTCCGGGACAGGGTACTACGAGCAGTACTTC. It encodes CASSSGTGYYEQYF.

Remarks on this clone: The junction and the germline gene differ at one end; a read error may be behind it. The V gene is TRBV6-1, the J gene TRBJ1-1, with a tentative D call TRBD1 (5 bases). CDR1 is MNHNS, CDR2 SASEGT, per germline. The CDR3 has 12 amino acids. The CDR3 bases are TGTGCCAGCAGTGAAACGGGTCTCCAGGGATCCTTT. Its translation: CASSETGLQGSF.

This chain joins TRBV5-1 and TRBJ2-7; 8 nucleotides align to TRBD1. Unmatched junction bases numbered 5, after V lost 4 bases and J lost 5 bases. This CDR3 spans 13 amino acids. In germline, CDR1 is SGHRS, CDR2 YFSETQ. The CDR3 bases are TGCGCCAGCAGCCGGACAGGGAGGCACGAGCAGTACTTC. It yields the protein CASSRTGRHEQYF.

This clone appeared a few times. The chain recombines TRBV7-3 with TRBJ2-2, with 8 bases aligning to TRBD2. CDR1 and CDR2 from the germline V gene are SGHTA and FQGTGA. J lost 6 bases, V lost 5 bases, and 8 bases had no gene match. The CDR3 has 15 residues. The CDR3 coding sequence is TGTGCCAGCAGCGAACCGGGACTAGGTGCCGGGGAGCTGTTTTTT. Translated, it gives CASSEPGLGAGELFF.

This clone has only a few counts. This chain links TRBV29-1 with TRBJ1-1; no clear D. Trimming stripped 8 bases from V and 5 bases from J, with 18 bases between. The V gene's germline CDR1 is SQVTM and CDR2 ANQGSEA. CDR3 length: 13 amino acids. CDR3 sequence reads: CSSRAPRRTEAFF. In DNA form, the CDR3 reads TGCAGCAGCCGGGCCCCACGGAGAACTGAAGCTTTCTTT.